This record concerns one TCR beta chain sequence. The antigen remains undetermined. This entry comes from a study of T cell repertoires in cytomegalovirus infection. CDR3 size: 14 residues. Germline values: CDR1 SNHLY, CDR2 FYNNEI. The V end was cut by 8 bases, the J end by 8 bases, with 20 bases between. TCRdb re-called the reads through MiXCR, storing one row per CDR3 protein. This sample yields about 830,000 distinct CDR3 sequences, of which over 25% are seen a single time; 9.5% to 15% belongs to the top ten. This receptor was taken from a human donor in good health (CMV status not recorded). Some clones in this sample may be carry-over from other donors' samples. The chain recombines TRBV2 with TRBJ2-3; maybe TRBD1 (5 bases). Material: cultured CD8+ T cells from PBMCs, obtained from culture after CMV antigen stimulation. CDR3 amino acids: CASLRGETQGTQYF. CDR3 nucleotides: TGTGCCAGCCTTCGAGGAGAGACCCAGGGTACGCAGTATTTT.